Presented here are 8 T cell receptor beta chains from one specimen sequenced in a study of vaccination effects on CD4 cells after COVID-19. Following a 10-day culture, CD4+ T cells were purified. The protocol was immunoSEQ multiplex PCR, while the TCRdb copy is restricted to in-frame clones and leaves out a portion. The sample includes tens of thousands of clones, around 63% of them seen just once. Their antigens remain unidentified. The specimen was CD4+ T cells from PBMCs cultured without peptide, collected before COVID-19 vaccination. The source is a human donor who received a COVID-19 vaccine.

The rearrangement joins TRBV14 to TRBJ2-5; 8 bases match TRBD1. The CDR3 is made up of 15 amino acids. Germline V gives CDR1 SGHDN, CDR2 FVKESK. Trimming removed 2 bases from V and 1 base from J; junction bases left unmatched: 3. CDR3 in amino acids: CASSQIQGVQETQYF. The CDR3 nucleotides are TGTGCCAGCAGCCAAATACAGGGGGTCCAAGAGACCCAGTACTTC. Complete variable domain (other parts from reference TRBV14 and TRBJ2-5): EAGVTQFPSHSVIEKGQTVTLRCDPISGHDNLYWYRRVMGKEIKFLLHFVKESKQDESGMPNNRFLAERTGGTYSTLKVQPAELEDSGVYFCASSQIQGVQETQYFGPGTRLLVL.

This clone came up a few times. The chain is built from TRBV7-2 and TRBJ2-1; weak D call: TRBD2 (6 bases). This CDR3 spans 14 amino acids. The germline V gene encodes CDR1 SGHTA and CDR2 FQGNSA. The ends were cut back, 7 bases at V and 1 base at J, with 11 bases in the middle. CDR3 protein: CASTGGGSYNEQFF. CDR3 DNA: TGTGCCAGCACCGGGGGTGGATCCTACAATGAGCAGTTCTTC.

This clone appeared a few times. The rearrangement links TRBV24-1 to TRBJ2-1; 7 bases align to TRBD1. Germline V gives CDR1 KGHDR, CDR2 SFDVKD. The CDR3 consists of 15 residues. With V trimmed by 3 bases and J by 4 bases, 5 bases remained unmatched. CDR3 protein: CATSDQGEGYNEQFF. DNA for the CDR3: TGTGCCACCAGTGATCAGGGGGAAGGGTACAATGAGCAGTTCTTC.

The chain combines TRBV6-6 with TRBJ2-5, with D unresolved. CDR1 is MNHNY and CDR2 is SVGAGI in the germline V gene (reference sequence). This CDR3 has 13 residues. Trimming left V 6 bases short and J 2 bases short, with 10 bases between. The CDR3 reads CASRGRGQETQYF. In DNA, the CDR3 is TGTGCCAGCAGGGGCCGCGGTCAAGAGACCCAGTACTTC.

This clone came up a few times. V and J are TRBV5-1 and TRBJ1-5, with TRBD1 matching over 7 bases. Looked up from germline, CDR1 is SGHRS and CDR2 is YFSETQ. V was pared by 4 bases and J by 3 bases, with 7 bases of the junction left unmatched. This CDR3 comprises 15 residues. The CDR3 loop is CASSLGTELNQPQHF. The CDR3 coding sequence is TGCGCCAGCAGCCTCGGGACAGAACTCAATCAGCCCCAGCATTTT.

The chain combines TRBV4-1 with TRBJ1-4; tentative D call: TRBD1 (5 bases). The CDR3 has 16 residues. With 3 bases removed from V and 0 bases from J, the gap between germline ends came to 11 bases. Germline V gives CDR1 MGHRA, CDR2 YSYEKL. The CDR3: CASSQGLQATNEKLFF. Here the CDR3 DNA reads TGCGCCAGCAGCCAGGGACTACAGGCAACTAATGAAAAACTGTTTTTT.

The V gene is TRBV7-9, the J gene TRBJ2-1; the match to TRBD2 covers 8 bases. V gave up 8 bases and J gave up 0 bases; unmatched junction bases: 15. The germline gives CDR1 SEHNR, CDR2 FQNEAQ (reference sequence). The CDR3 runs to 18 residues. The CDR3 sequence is CASVPSEAGASSYNEQFF. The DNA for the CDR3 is TGTGCCAGCGTGCCGTCTGAAGCGGGAGCGAGCTCCTACAATGAGCAGTTCTTC.

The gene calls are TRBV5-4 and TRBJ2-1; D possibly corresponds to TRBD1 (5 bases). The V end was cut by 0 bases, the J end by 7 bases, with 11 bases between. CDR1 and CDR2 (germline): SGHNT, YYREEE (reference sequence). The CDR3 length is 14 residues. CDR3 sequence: CASSLGVGVNEQFF. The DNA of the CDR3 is TGTGCCAGCAGCTTGGGAGTAGGGGTGAATGAGCAGTTCTTC.